A selection of T cell receptor beta chains follows, all from one sample in a study of cytomegalovirus exposure and HLA in healthy donors. TCRdb keeps only in-frame clones here, not all; method: immunoSEQ multiplex PCR. The table records some 150,000 clones, 65% to 80% of them present only once. The source material was PBMCs. These receptors were obtained from a middle-aged man in good health and CMV-seronegative. Each CDR3 is given with its conserved first and last residue. The order of the fields is CDR3 DNA, CDR3 protein, V gene, D gene, clone size, J gene. The D gene is left open where the match is weak. Rows give clone size only sometimes, using once, few, many, or a class for an expanded clone.

TGTGCCAGCAGCGTCGGGGGGTTTGCCTACGAGCAGTACTTC,CASSVGGFAYEQYF,TRBV9,TRBD2,NA,TRBJ2-7
TGTGCCAGCAGCTTGTCCGCACCTACCAGGGGGCGGATTTCACCCCTCCACTTT,CASSLSAPTRGRISPLHF,TRBV5-6,TRBD1,NA,TRBJ1-6
TGCGCCAGCAGCTTGGACCCAGGGGCGAACTATGGCTACACCTTC,CASSLDPGANYGYTF,TRBV5-1,NA,few,TRBJ1-2
TGTGCTAGCAGCTTAACCGGGACAAAAGAGACCCAGTACTTC,CASSLTGTKETQYF,TRBV7-7,NA,NA,TRBJ2-5
TGTGCCAGCAGGCCGGGACAGGGCTTATTAGTAGCGGTTTACAATTCACCCCTCCACTTT,CASRPGQGLLVAVYNSPLHF,TRBV27,TRBD1,NA,TRBJ1-6
TGTGCCTGGAGTCCGCTGAGCGGAGGGGGCGGCGAGCAGTACTTC,CAWSPLSGGGGEQYF,TRBV30,NA,NA,TRBJ2-7
TGCGCCAGCAGCCATTCACCACAGGGACCAAGCAATCAGCCCCAGCATTTT,CASSHSPQGPSNQPQHF,TRBV4-3,NA,NA,TRBJ1-5
TGTGCCAGCAGTTACGCAGTTCCCCGAGGGTACTTC,CASSYAVPRGYF,TRBV6-5,NA,NA,TRBJ2-7
TGTGCCAGCAGCGGGTCAGGACAGGAGAAAAACATTCAGTACTTC,CASSGSGQEKNIQYF,TRBV4-2,TRBD1,once,TRBJ2-4
TGTGCCAGCAGTGAATCCAGAGGGGGTCAGCCCCAGCATTTT,CASSESRGGQPQHF,TRBV6-1,NA,once,TRBJ1-5
TGTGCCAGCAGCGTAGCTCGGACCGGGGAGCTGTTTTTT,CASSVARTGELFF,TRBV9,NA,NA,TRBJ2-2
TGTGCCAGCAGCGTAAGGGACAGGAATGGCTACACCTTC,CASSVRDRNGYTF,TRBV9,TRBD1,NA,TRBJ1-2
TGTGCCAGCAGCCGTCAGCTAAGGGGTATGCCAGATACGCAGTATTTT,CASSRQLRGMPDTQYF,TRBV7-3,NA,once,TRBJ2-3
TGCGCCAGCCATGGGGAGGGGTCATATTCACCCCTCCACTTT,CASHGEGSYSPLHF,TRBV5-1,NA,NA,TRBJ1-6
TGTTCAAGCGGGGGGGGAAACACCGGGGAGCTGTTTTTT,CSSGGGNTGELFF,TRBV2,TRBD2,NA,TRBJ2-2
TGTGCCAGCAGCCCGGATGGGACAGGAGACTATGGCTACACCTTC,CASSPDGTGDYGYTF,TRBV5-4,TRBD1,NA,TRBJ1-2
TGCGCCAGCAGCCAAGGGCTAGCGGGGGGGTACGGTACGCAGTATTTT,CASSQGLAGGYGTQYF,TRBV4-1,TRBD2,NA,TRBJ2-3
TGCAGCGTTGGGGGCTCCTCGGGTAATGAAAAACTGTTTTTT,CSVGGSSGNEKLFF,TRBV29-1,NA,NA,TRBJ1-4
TGTGCCAGCAGCCACCCAACAACCTTGAACACTGAAGCTTTCTTT,CASSHPTTLNTEAFF,TRBV7-9,NA,once,TRBJ1-1
TGTGCCAGCAGAGGACAGGGAGGGAACACCGGGGAGCTGTTTTTT,CASRGQGGNTGELFF,TRBV6-1,TRBD1,NA,TRBJ2-2
TGTGCCAGCAGACCGACGCGAGGGGGCGCGGATACGCAGTATTTT,CASRPTRGGADTQYF,TRBV7-9,TRBD1,NA,TRBJ2-3
TGTGCCAGTAGGGGGGGGGATACGCAGTATTTT,CASRGGDTQYF,TRBV2,NA,NA,TRBJ2-3
TGCGCCAGCAGCCAGAGCGGGGGGCCCTACAATGAGCAGTTCTTC,CASSQSGGPYNEQFF,TRBV4-1,TRBD2,NA,TRBJ2-1
TGTGCCACCAGCAGAGAAATAGGACAGATCTATGGCTACACCTTC,CATSREIGQIYGYTF,TRBV15,NA,NA,TRBJ1-2
TGTGCCAGCAGCCCTGGGGGGGAAACTGAAGCTTTCTTT,CASSPGGETEAFF,TRBV7-6,NA,NA,TRBJ1-1
TGTGCCAGCATCCGGGACAGAGCCTTCTACGAGCAGTACTTC,CASIRDRAFYEQYF,TRBV5-4,TRBD1,NA,TRBJ2-7
TGCAGCGTTGTGGGGACAGGGGGCGTCCAGCAGTACTTC,CSVVGTGGVQQYF,TRBV29-1,TRBD1,NA,TRBJ2-7
TGTGCCAGCAGCTTGCGAGTTAGCGGGGGCACAGATACGCAGTATTTT,CASSLRVSGGTDTQYF,TRBV5-6,TRBD2,few,TRBJ2-3
TGTGCCAGCAGCCTACTTCAAGAGACCCAGTACTTC,CASSLLQETQYF,TRBV5-6,NA,NA,TRBJ2-5
TGTGCCACCAGCAGACTGCAGGGGTCTCAGCCCCAGCATTTT,CATSRLQGSQPQHF,TRBV15,NA,NA,TRBJ1-5
TGTGCCAGCAGGCCAGGGGGGATCACCGGGGAGCTGTTTTTT,CASRPGGITGELFF,TRBV25-1,NA,NA,TRBJ2-2
TGTGCCAGCAGTGAAGTCGTAGGGGGCATCACTGAAGCTTTCTTT,CASSEVVGGITEAFF,TRBV2,TRBD1,NA,TRBJ1-1
TGCGCCAGCAGTGACAGGATTACCAATGAGCAGTTCTTC,CASSDRITNEQFF,TRBV10-1,NA,few,TRBJ2-1
TGCGCCAGCAGAACCACGGGACAGAATACCTACGAGCAGTACTTC,CASRTTGQNTYEQYF,TRBV5-1,TRBD1,NA,TRBJ2-7
TGTGCCAGCAGTTTAGACAGATCAAATGGCTACACCTTC,CASSLDRSNGYTF,TRBV27,NA,NA,TRBJ1-2
TGTGCCAGCAGCCTGGGGGGGGAGGGTACGCAGTATTTT,CASSLGGEGTQYF,TRBV7-8,TRBD2,NA,TRBJ2-3
TGTGCCATCAGTGGACTAGCGGGGAGCTCCTACAATGAGCAGTTCTTC,CAISGLAGSSYNEQFF,TRBV10-3,TRBD2,NA,TRBJ2-1
TGTGCCAGCACCAAAGGACAGAGCACCGGGGAGCTGTTTTTT,CASTKGQSTGELFF,TRBV6-5,NA,NA,TRBJ2-2
TGTGCCAGCAGCGTACAGGGGTATAATTCACCCCTCCACTTT,CASSVQGYNSPLHF,TRBV7-6,TRBD1,once,TRBJ1-6